A single sample gave rise to the 10 T cell receptor beta chains below, sequenced in a study of blood T cells in healthy people across ages. The authors ran a second PCR of about 6 to 11 cycles using a sample-barcoded 5' primer and a J-beta primer mix. Via MiXCR, TCRdb re-called the 5' RACE reads, giving one row per CDR3 protein. The profile covers about 1.5 million distinct CDR3 sequences, with approximately 39% appearing a single time and under 5% taken by the ten largest. What was sequenced was blood. Source of these receptors: a woman under 30 in good health.

This chain uses TRBV9 with TRBJ2-1; weak D call: TRBD2 (5 bases). Germline values: CDR1 SGDLS, CDR2 YYNGEE. Trimming removed 0 bases at V and 0 bases at J, with 10 bases between. This CDR3 has 16 amino acids. The CDR3 loop is CASSVEDYPSYNEQFF. CDR3 nucleotide sequence: TGTGCCAGCAGCGTAGAAGACTACCCCTCCTACAATGAGCAGTTCTTC.

This clonotype was recorded a few times. The chain uses TRBV5-1 and TRBJ2-7; possibly TRBD1 or TRBD2 for D (5 bases each). This CDR3 spans 14 amino acids. Between the trimmed V and J ends, which lost 5 bases and 3 bases, there was a span of 15 bases. Per the germline V gene, CDR1 is SGHRS and CDR2 is YFSETQ. The CDR3 loop reads CASRDTGTHYEQYF. CDR3 DNA sequence: TGCGCCAGCAGAGATACCGGGACCCACTACGAGCAGTACTTC.

V usage is TRBV5-6 and J usage is TRBJ2-1; possible D gene TRBD1, 6 bases. CDR1 and CDR2 from the germline V gene are SGHDT and YYEEEE. The CDR3 loop spans 15 amino acids. Trimming removed 4 bases at V and 0 bases at J, with 11 bases between. CDR3 sequence reads: CASSRTESSYNEQFF. DNA of the CDR3: TGTGCCAGCAGCCGGACAGAGAGCTCCTACAATGAGCAGTTCTTC.

The rearrangement joins TRBV7-9 to TRBJ2-7; D may correspond to TRBD1 or TRBD2 (7 bases each). CDR3 length: 14 amino acids. Trimming took 4 bases from V and 2 from J, leaving 12 bases between them. Germline values: CDR1 SEHNR, CDR2 FQNEAQ (reference sequence). CDR3 in amino acids: CASSWSGTAYEQYF. CDR3 in DNA: TGTGCCAGCAGCTGGAGCGGGACAGCCTACGAGCAGTACTTC.

The chain has TRBV5-1 and TRBJ1-1; possible D gene TRBD1, 5 bases. This CDR3 is 15 amino acids long. The V gene lost 6 bases and the J gene lost 0 bases, with 15 bases spanning the gap. Germline CDR1 reads SGHRS; CDR2 reads YFSETQ. CDR3 sequence (DNA): TGCGCCAGCACCAAATTGGGACGTATGAACACTGAAGCTTTCTTT. Amino acids: CASTKLGRMNTEAFF.

This clonotype was seen ten or more times. The chain uses TRBV6-2 or TRBV6-3 and TRBJ2-7; D gene ambiguous. The CDR3 has 12 residues. V lost 6 bases to trimming and J lost 3 bases, with 9 bases between them. Germline V gene sequence: CDR1 MNHEY, CDR2 SVGEGT. CDR3: CASSRPSYEQYF. The CDR3 coding sequence is TGTGCCAGCAGCCGTCCGAGCTACGAGCAGTACTTC.

This chain connects TRBV4-3 to TRBJ1-2; no reliable D call. This CDR3 region has 15 residues. The germline CDR1 and CDR2 sequences are LGHNA and YSLEER. V lost 0 bases and J lost 8, with 16 bases in between. The chain's CDR3 is CASSQDRGSKLGYTF. The CDR3 DNA follows: TGCGCCAGCAGCCAAGATCGAGGGTCGAAGCTGGGCTACACCTTC.

V usage is TRBV12-5 and J usage is TRBJ2-3, with TRBD2 matching 12 bases. J was trimmed by 2 bases and V by 3 bases; bases with no gene match: 6. Germline V CDR1 and CDR2: LGHNT, FRNRAP. The CDR3 consists of 17 residues. The CDR3 reads CASGFTLAGGDTDTQYF. CDR3 DNA sequence: TGTGCTAGTGGTTTCACCCTAGCGGGAGGGGACACAGATACGCAGTATTTT.

This clonotype appeared a few times. The chain couples TRBV15 to TRBJ2-1, with unresolved D. The germline gives CDR1 LNHNV, CDR2 YYDKDF (reference sequence). The CDR3 consists of 13 residues. V lost 1 base to trimming and J lost 4 bases, with 5 bases between them. CDR3 protein: CATSRGRYNEQFF. The CDR3, as DNA: TGTGCCACCAGCAGAGGTAGATACAATGAGCAGTTCTTC.

This clonotype has only a few counts. The chain has TRBV6-6 and TRBJ1-5; D is undetermined. Trimming stripped 2 bases from V and 3 bases from J, with 11 bases between. The germline V gene has CDR1 MNHNY and CDR2 SVGAGI (reference sequence). The CDR3 spans 15 residues. This CDR3 is CASSYGQANNQPQHF. The CDR3 DNA sequence: TGTGCCAGCAGTTACGGGCAGGCCAACAATCAGCCCCAGCATTTT.